The present T cell receptor (beta chain) was sequenced within a study of blood T cell repertoires in COVID-19. This CDR3 comprises 15 residues. Unmatched junction bases numbered 6, after V lost 5 bases and J lost 3 bases. Per the germline V gene, CDR1 is SNHLY and CDR2 is FYNNEI. Details on this clone: Other DNA sequences within the sample encode an identical CDR3.

Measured with immunoSEQ multiplex PCR; TCRdb has only the in-frame clones, and not every one. The top ten clones hold under 25% of a sample with tens of thousands of clones, 80% of them seen once. The specimen sequenced was peripheral blood. This TCR came from a woman of 80 years or more with acute or convalescent COVID-19. The rearrangement joins TRBV2 to TRBJ2-1, with 8 bases lining up with TRBD2. The chain's CDR3 is CASSRSGSGYNEQFF. The CDR3 DNA reads as TGTGCCAGCAGTAGGAGCGGGAGTGGCTACAATGAGCAGTTCTTC.